A single T cell receptor (beta chain) is shown here with its context. The V gene's germline CDR1 is MDHEN and CDR2 SYDVKM. This CDR3 spans 16 amino acids. The V gene end was trimmed by 7 bases and the J gene end by 2 bases; junction bases not matched to a gene: 11. Measured with immunoSEQ multiplex PCR; TCRdb has only the in-frame clones, and not every one. Of more than 60,000 clones in the sample, around 93% were seen once. This record comes from a study of T cells after posttransplantation cyclophosphamide. Sequencing was performed on PBMCs. The sequence came from a woman aged 25 to 39 in good health and a related stem cell transplant donor. The genes are TRBV28 and TRBJ2-7, with TRBD1 matching 10 bases. CDR3 region: CASKLSGTGETYEQYF. CDR3 nucleotide sequence: TGTGCCAGCAAACTCTCCGGGACAGGGGAGACCTACGAGCAGTACTTC.